This entry describes one T cell receptor (beta chain). This record comes from a study of blood T cell repertoires in COVID-19. Study-level background: Collection of acute and convalescent COVID-19 samples took place in the United States, Italy and Spain. Sample material is recorded as cDNA or gDNA derived from T cells, B-cell-depleted T cells, or PBMCs.

The table came from immunoSEQ multiplex PCR; TCRdb's copy has only in-frame clones and leaves some out. The sample carries roughly 260,000 clones, approximately 86% recorded once. This CDR3 is built from 15 residues. V trimming: 9 bases; J trimming: 3 bases; junction bases outside the gene matches: 11. From germline, CDR1 is ENHRY and CDR2 SYGVKD. The gene calls are TRBV10-3 and TRBJ2-7; 10 bases line up with TRBD2. The sequenced material came from peripheral blood. This receptor was taken from a man in his forties or fifties who had recovered from COVID-19. CDR3 protein: CAMGLAPSPLYEQYF. CDR3 DNA sequence: TGTGCCATGGGACTAGCGCCCTCCCCCCTCTACGAGCAGTACTTC.